The 21 T cell receptor beta chains presented below share a single source sample, sequenced in a study of identical twins. Via MiXCR, TCRdb re-called the 5' RACE reads, giving one row per CDR3 protein. The data contain a few hundred thousand distinct CDR3 sequences, 8.5% to 10% of them singletons. The material sequenced was naive T cells sorted from blood. The source is a woman in her forties or fifties in good health.

This clonotype showed up many times. This chain connects TRBV12-3 or TRBV12-4 to TRBJ2-3; D possibly corresponds to TRBD2 (5 bases). V shed 3 bases and J shed 0 bases, with 16 bases lying between them. There are 17 residues in the CDR3. The CDR3 is CASSFPDWGSSTDTQYF. CDR3 nucleotides: TGTGCCAGCAGTTTCCCGGACTGGGGTTCCAGCACAGATACGCAGTATTTT.

This clonotype has just a few counts. V usage is TRBV4-1 and J usage is TRBJ1-5; 7 nucleotides agree with TRBD1. Germline V gives CDR1 MGHRA, CDR2 YSYEKL. After removal of 3 bases from V and 3 bases from J, the junction contained 8 bases not matched to a gene. The length of the CDR3 is 16 residues. The CDR3 DNA follows: TGCGCCAGCAGCCAGGCTCCGGGACAGTTCAATCAGCCCCAGCATTTT. Translating gives CASSQAPGQFNQPQHF.

As regards this clonotype: A much larger clone lies one base from this, so it may be a read error. The final CDR3 position lacks the conserved phenylalanine or tryptophan, pointing to a likely read error. V and J are TRBV29-1 and TRBJ2-1; perhaps TRBD2 as D (5 bases). V was cut by 3 bases and J by 7 bases, with 10 bases left in between. The CDR3 is 12 residues long. The germline V gene has CDR1 SQVTM and CDR2 ANQGSEA. The CDR3 spells CSVEQERNEQFS. CDR3 nucleotides: TGCAGCGTTGAGCAGGAGCGGAATGAGCAGTTCTCC.

This clonotype was seen at least ten times. The V gene is TRBV3-1, the J gene TRBJ2-2, with D unclear. Trimming took off 3 bases at V and 7 bases at J, with 6 bases between the two ends. The CDR3 is 12 residues long. CDR1 is LGHDT, CDR2 YNNKEL, per germline (reference sequence). The CDR3 DNA follows: TGTGCCAGCAGCCATTTAGACGGGGAGCTGTTTTTT. The encoded protein is CASSHLDGELFF.

This clonotype came up a few times. The genes are TRBV15 and TRBJ2-1; D uncertain. Trimming removed 5 bases from V and 3 bases from J, with 5 bases in between. Germline assignment: CDR1 LNHNV and CDR2 YYDKDF (reference sequence). The CDR3 contains 12 residues. In DNA form, the CDR3 reads TGTGCCACCAGCGGTGACTACAATGAGCAGTTCTTC. Translating it yields CATSGDYNEQFF.

This clonotype was seen at least ten times. The chain recombines TRBV6-1 with TRBJ2-7, with 10 positions matching TRBD2. The CDR3 spans 14 residues. Germline V CDR1 and CDR2: MNHNS, SASEGT. Trimming cost V 3 bases and J 5 bases; bases outside gene matches: 4. This chain's CDR3 is CASSDSGRVNEQYF. CDR3 nucleotides: TGTGCCAGCAGTGACAGCGGGAGGGTTAACGAGCAGTACTTC.

CDR3: CAISESQGGTGELFF. In DNA, the CDR3 is TGTGCCATCAGTGAGTCGCAGGGCGGAACCGGGGAGCTGTTTTTT. The gene calls are TRBV10-3 and TRBJ2-2; maybe TRBD1 (5 bases). There are 15 residues in the CDR3. The germline V and J ends were trimmed by 0 bases and 5 bases, with 10 bases remaining between them. Germline V lookup: CDR1 ENHRY, CDR2 SYGVKD.

This clonotype came up a few times. The V and J genes are TRBV7-2 and TRBJ2-7, with no clear D. From germline, CDR1 is SGHTA and CDR2 FQGNSA. V dropped 2 bases and J dropped 3 bases, with 11 bases sitting between them. There are 14 residues in the CDR3. CDR3 amino acids: CASSLLNRRYEQYF. Written as DNA, the CDR3 is TGTGCCAGCAGCTTATTGAACAGACGCTACGAGCAGTACTTC.

This clonotype appeared many times. The chain has TRBV20-1 and TRBJ1-5; 10 positions match TRBD1. Germline values: CDR1 DFQATT, CDR2 SNEGSKA (reference sequence). The junction had 4 bases not matched to a gene; V was cut back by 6 bases and J by 8 bases. The CDR3 contains 12 residues. In DNA, the CDR3 is TGCAGTGCCGGGGACAGGGGAGAGCCCCAGCATTTT. Translation: CSAGDRGEPQHF.

This clonotype has a handful of counts. This rearrangement joins TRBV29-1 to TRBJ1-1; D unresolved. The ends were cut back, 4 bases at V and 0 bases at J, with 18 bases in the middle. Germline V CDR1 and CDR2: SQVTM, ANQGSEA. CDR3 length: 16 amino acids. CDR3 sequence: CSVVLVRLRMNTEAFF. DNA for the CDR3: TGCAGCGTTGTCTTGGTGCGGCTGCGCATGAACACTGAAGCTTTCTTT.

This clonotype was counted ten times or more. The chain uses TRBV12-3 or TRBV12-4 and TRBJ2-6; D not resolved. The CDR3 runs 15 residues. Trimming left V 6 bases short and J 2 bases short, with 11 bases between. CDR3 nucleotide sequence: TGTGCCAGCAGCTTTAGACAAGCTGGGGCCAACGTCCTGACTTTC. It specifies CASSFRQAGANVLTF.

Here the CDR3 reads CAIGATTNEQYF. The DNA of the CDR3 is TGTGCCATCGGGGCGACCACTAACGAGCAGTACTTC. The chain recombines TRBV10-3 with TRBJ2-7, with D tentatively TRBD1 (5 bases). The CDR3 covers 12 residues. Germline values: CDR1 ENHRY, CDR2 SYGVKD. V lost 8 bases to trimming and J lost 5 bases, with 13 bases between them.

There are many counts of this clonotype. The chain carries TRBV5-1 and TRBJ1-2; unclear D gene. The germline CDR1 and CDR2 sequences are SGHRS and YFSETQ. Trimming took 5 bases from V and 6 from J, leaving 23 bases between them. The CDR3 spans 16 residues. The CDR3 here is CASSSQRRAPGDGYTF. CDR3 nucleotide sequence: TGCGCCAGCAGTTCCCAAAGACGGGCCCCGGGCGATGGCTACACCTTC.

This clonotype was detected many times. The rearrangement joins TRBV2 to TRBJ2-7; 9 nucleotides agree with TRBD2. The junction had 8 bases not matched to a gene; V was cut back by 3 bases and J by 5 bases. The CDR3 sequence is 15 residues long. Germline V gives CDR1 SNHLY, CDR2 FYNNEI. The CDR3 loop reads CASSDPSGMMDEQYV. The CDR3 DNA sequence: TGTGCCAGCAGTGACCCTAGCGGGATGATGGACGAGCAGTACGTC.

This clonotype came up many times. The chain joins TRBV2 to TRBJ2-5; D is undetermined. The CDR3 contains 11 residues. CDR1 is SNHLY and CDR2 is FYNNEI in the germline V gene. Trimming cost V 8 bases and J 5 bases, with 9 bases left between them. This chain's CDR3 is CASGQGETQYF. The CDR3 bases are TGTGCCAGCGGGCAAGGGGAGACCCAGTACTTC.

This clonotype was seen a few times. The CDR3 loop is CASSLQGQPQHF. For the CDR3, the DNA is TGTGCCAGCAGCTTACAGGGTCAGCCCCAGCATTTT. The rearrangement uses TRBV3-1 and TRBJ1-5; tentative D call: TRBD1 (6 bases). Germline V lookup: CDR1 LGHDT, CDR2 YNNKEL (reference sequence). The CDR3 totals 12 residues. The germline V and J ends were trimmed by 5 bases and 6 bases, with 8 bases remaining between them.

This clonotype has a count of ten or more. The gene calls are TRBV11-2 and TRBJ2-2; 12 positions agree with TRBD2. The length of the CDR3 is 15 residues. V lost 3 bases to trimming and J lost 5 bases; unmatched junction nucleotides: 1. CDR1 and CDR2 (germline): SGHAT, FQNNGV. The CDR3 region is CASSFGLAGTGELFF. The CDR3 region has the DNA TGTGCCAGCAGCTTCGGACTAGCGGGAACCGGGGAGCTGTTTTTT.

The sample holds many counts of this clonotype. The chain employs TRBV18 and TRBJ2-3, with 7 bases matching TRBD1. The CDR3 spans 16 residues. Unmatched junction bases numbered 5, after V lost 1 base and J lost 1 base. CDR1 is KGHSH and CDR2 is LQKENI in the germline V gene. The CDR3 region has the DNA TGTGCCAGCTCACCACGAACAGGGGCTGGCACAGATACGCAGTATTTT. Translation: CASSPRTGAGTDTQYF.

This clonotype has just a few counts. The V and J genes are TRBV12-3 or TRBV12-4 and TRBJ1-4; weak D call: TRBD1 (5 bases). The CDR3 contains 13 residues. The V end lost 6 bases, the J end lost 8 bases, and 13 bases lay between the germline ends. CDR3 in amino acids: CASSRDWGEKLFF. DNA of the CDR3: TGTGCCAGCAGCCGGGACTGGGGAGAAAAACTGTTTTTT.

The chain has TRBV6-5 and TRBJ2-3, with TRBD2 identical over 7 bases. Germline values: CDR1 MNHEY, CDR2 SVGAGI. The CDR3 runs to 14 residues. V shed 0 bases and J 4 bases; nucleotides not matched to a gene: 1. The DNA for the CDR3 is TGTGCCAGCAGTTACTCCGCGGGAGCAGATACGCAGTATTTT. It encodes CASSYSAGADTQYF.

The chain uses TRBV19 and TRBJ2-1; no definite D call. This CDR3 has 13 amino acids. In germline, CDR1 is LNHDA, CDR2 SQIVND (reference sequence). The V and J ends lost 3 bases and 5 bases respectively, with 8 bases between them. The CDR3 DNA is TGTGCCAGTAGTATCGATACCGACAATGAGCAGTTCTTC. The encoded protein is CASSIDTDNEQFF.